The 4 T cell receptor beta chains in this list originate from one sample, sequenced in a study of blood T cell repertoires in COVID-19. The method was immunoSEQ multiplex PCR; TCRdb's version includes in-frame clones alone and lacks a portion of them. Of about 170,000 clones listed, 86% are singletons. Sequenced material: peripheral blood. Every receptor here comes from a woman aged 55-75 years with COVID-19, enrolled during active disease.

The V and J genes are TRBV12-3 or TRBV12-4 and TRBJ1-1; D call uncertain. Between the trimmed V and J ends, which lost 7 bases and 4 bases, there was a span of 10 bases. This CDR3 is built from 12 residues. Written as DNA, the CDR3 is TGTGCCAGCACCACTCTCGGCACTGAAGCTTTCTTT. Translation gives CASTTLGTEAFF.

This rearrangement joins TRBV5-1 to TRBJ1-4; a possible D gene is TRBD1 (6 bases). Trimming took off 0 bases at V and 7 bases at J, with 7 bases between the two ends. In germline, CDR1 is SGHRS, CDR2 YFSETQ. The CDR3 spans 13 residues. CDR3: CASSLDRVEKLFF. CDR3 DNA sequence: TGCGCCAGCAGCTTGGACAGGGTTGAAAAACTGTTTTTT.

The rearrangement links TRBV3-1 (or the pseudogene TRBV3-2) to TRBJ1-1, with D possibly TRBD1 on 6 matching bases. The CDR3 spans 15 residues. Trimming removed 2 bases at V and 0 bases at J, with 10 bases between. Germline loops: CDR1 LGHDT, CDR2 YNNKEL (reference sequence). The DNA for the CDR3 is TGTGCCAGCAGCCAACCGGGACACTTGAACACTGAAGCTTTCTTT. This encodes CASSQPGHLNTEAFF.

The J gene is TRBJ1-2, the V gene TRBV28; D may be TRBD1 (5 bases). V dropped 5 bases and J dropped 4 bases, with 8 bases sitting between them. Germline V lookup: CDR1 MDHEN, CDR2 SYDVKM. The CDR3 consists of 12 residues. Here the CDR3 reads CASSPGRYGYTF. The CDR3 region has the DNA TGTGCCAGCAGTCCAGGGCGCTATGGCTACACCTTC.